The rows below give T cell receptor beta chains drawn from one sample of a study of cytomegalovirus exposure and HLA in healthy donors. Profiled with immunoSEQ multiplex PCR; TCRdb holds only in-frame clones, not every one. This table holds about 160,000 clones, roughly four fifths found once. Input material: PBMCs. These TCRs come from a girl aged 2 to 9 in good health and CMV-seropositive. Each CDR3 is given with its conserved first and last residue. Fields, in order: V gene, J gene, D gene, clone size, CDR3 protein, CDR3 DNA. The D gene is left open where the match is weak. The listing skips clone size in some rows; elsewhere it reads once, few, many or a size class.

TRBV29-1	TRBJ1-2	NA	NA	CSVEDRDGYTF	TGCAGCGTTGAAGACAGGGATGGCTACACCTTC
TRBV4-1	TRBJ2-4	TRBD1	NA	CASSLPGTGASLAKNIQYF	TGCGCCAGCAGCCTACCCGGGACAGGGGCATCGTTAGCCAAAAACATTCAGTACTTC
TRBV5-1	TRBJ2-2	TRBD2	NA	CASSGTSGGPNTGELFF	TGCGCCAGCAGTGGTACCTCGGGAGGGCCGAACACCGGGGAGCTGTTTTTT
TRBV28	TRBJ2-5	NA	NA	CASSTTGGLRGETQYF	TGTGCCAGCAGTACAACCGGGGGACTCAGAGGAGAGACCCAGTACTTC
TRBV27	TRBJ2-2	TRBD2	NA	CASSLVTSGIGELFF	TGTGCCAGCAGTTTAGTGACTAGCGGCATCGGGGAGCTGTTTTTT
TRBV7-9	TRBJ1-1	NA	NA	CASSEQQVLNTEAFF	TGTGCCAGCAGCGAACAACAGGTTCTGAACACTGAAGCTTTCTTT
TRBV7-9	TRBJ2-1	TRBD2	NA	CASSRRTSGVFDEQFF	TGTGCCAGCAGCAGACGGACTAGCGGGGTCTTTGATGAGCAGTTCTTC
TRBV7-8	TRBJ2-2	NA	NA	CASKTANTGELFF	TGTGCCAGCAAAACAGCTAACACCGGGGAGCTGTTTTTT
TRBV5-4	TRBJ2-7	NA	NA	CASSPRSGYEQYF	TGTGCCAGCAGCCCGAGGTCGGGTTACGAGCAGTACTTC
TRBV7-3	TRBJ2-1	TRBD2	NA	CASSLELAGGNEQFF	TGTGCCAGCAGCTTAGAACTAGCGGGAGGAAATGAGCAGTTCTTC
TRBV6-5	TRBJ1-1	TRBD1	NA	CASTTGQGTEAFF	TGTGCCAGCACCACTGGACAGGGCACTGAAGCTTTCTTT
TRBV5-4	TRBJ1-4	NA	NA	CASSPGRERTNEKLFF	TGTGCCAGCAGCCCTGGCAGGGAACGAACTAATGAAAAACTGTTTTTT
TRBV2	TRBJ2-3	TRBD2	NA	CASRTSGLSTDTQYF	TGTGCCAGCAGAACTAGCGGATTAAGCACAGATACGCAGTATTTT
TRBV19	TRBJ1-2	TRBD1	NA	CASSRSPDRAGYTF	TGTGCCAGTAGTAGGTCCCCCGACAGGGCTGGCTACACCTTC
TRBV9	TRBJ1-1	NA	NA	CASSVGGSTEAFF	TGTGCCAGCAGCGTTGGGGGGAGCACTGAAGCTTTCTTT
TRBV4-1	TRBJ2-2	NA	NA	CASSQQGGLMGTGELFF	TGCGCCAGCAGCCAACAGGGTGGCCTAATGGGGACCGGGGAGCTGTTTTTT
TRBV5-1	TRBJ2-6	TRBD1	NA	CASSLDRYSGANVLTF	TGCGCCAGCAGCCTGGACAGGTACTCTGGGGCCAACGTCCTGACTTTC
TRBV5-1	TRBJ1-4	NA	NA	CASSPGTRNEKLFF	TGCGCCAGCAGCCCCGGGACACGTAATGAAAAACTGTTTTTT
TRBV5-4	TRBJ2-3	NA	NA	CASSLRERDTQYF	TGTGCCAGCAGCTTGCGGGAGAGGGATACGCAGTATTTT
TRBV18	TRBJ2-7	TRBD1	NA	CASSRQGSKFSYEQYF	TGTGCCAGCTCGAGACAGGGGAGTAAATTTTCCTACGAGCAGTACTTC
TRBV6-1	TRBJ2-7	NA	NA	CASSGIGGEQYF	TGTGCCAGCAGTGGAATTGGAGGGGAGCAGTACTTC
TRBV5-1	TRBJ2-3	TRBD2	NA	CASSSTSGGTDTQYF	TGCGCCAGCAGCTCTACTAGCGGGGGGACAGATACGCAGTATTTT
TRBV10-1	TRBJ2-3	NA	once	CASSEGRDTQYF	TGCGCCAGCAGTGAAGGGAGAGATACGCAGTATTTT
TRBV5-4	TRBJ1-1	NA	NA	CASSHTGWNTEAFF	TGTGCCAGCAGCCATACAGGTTGGAACACTGAAGCTTTCTTT
TRBV6-1	TRBJ2-2	NA	few	CASRDRNTGELFF	TGTGCCAGCAGGGACAGGAACACCGGGGAGCTGTTTTTT
TRBV5-4	TRBJ1-1	NA	NA	CASSLDRDNTEAFF	TGTGCCAGCAGCTTGGACAGGGATAACACTGAAGCTTTCTTT
TRBV13	TRBJ2-1	TRBD1	NA	CASSIRDRVNEQFF	TGTGCCAGCAGCATCCGGGACAGGGTCAATGAGCAGTTCTTC
TRBV4-1	TRBJ2-7	TRBD2	once	CASSPLVGGASYEQYF	TGCGCCAGCAGCCCACTCGTCGGGGGGGCCTCCTACGAGCAGTACTTC
TRBV2	TRBJ2-7	TRBD2	NA	CAGRPGLASEQYF	TGTGCCGGAAGACCGGGACTAGCGAGCGAGCAGTACTTC
TRBV20-1	TRBJ1-2	NA	NA	CSARTEYGYTF	TGCAGTGCGCGGACAGAGTATGGCTACACCTTC
TRBV12-5	TRBJ2-7	NA	NA	CASGKGYEQYF	TGTGCTAGTGGGAAGGGGTACGAGCAGTACTTC
TRBV28	TRBJ2-7	NA	NA	CASKFGGLGYEQYF	TGTGCCAGCAAATTCGGGGGGCTTGGCTACGAGCAGTACTTC
TRBV14	TRBJ2-3	NA	NA	CASSQSGGTDTQYF	TGTGCCAGCAGCCAATCCGGGGGCACAGATACGCAGTATTTT
TRBV9	TRBJ1-3	NA	NA	CASSVTAVGDTIYF	TGTGCCAGCAGCGTCACGGCAGTGGGAGACACCATATATTTT
TRBV9	TRBJ2-1	TRBD2	NA	CASSAGLARREQFF	TGTGCCAGCAGCGCCGGACTAGCCCGCCGTGAGCAGTTCTTC
TRBV30	TRBJ1-1	NA	NA	CAWSLRGLGTEAFF	TGTGCCTGGAGTTTAAGGGGGTTGGGTACTGAAGCTTTCTTT
TRBV15	TRBJ2-3	TRBD2	once	CATSKRGPDTQYF	TGTGCCACCAGCAAGCGGGGGCCAGATACGCAGTATTTT
TRBV6-5	TRBJ2-7	NA	NA	CASQQGRVSYEQYF	TGTGCCTCCCAACAGGGCAGGGTGTCCTACGAGCAGTACTTC
TRBV21-1	TRBJ2-7	NA	once	CASSKTSGRADEQYF	TGTGCCAGCAGCAAAACTAGCGGGAGGGCCGACGAGCAGTACTTC
TRBV2	TRBJ1-5	NA	few	CASSVHYNQPQHF	TGTGCCAGCAGCGTTCACTACAATCAGCCCCAGCATTTT
TRBV2	TRBJ1-5	NA	NA	CASSDGIGVSNQPQHF	TGTGCCAGCAGTGATGGCATAGGGGTATCCAATCAGCCCCAGCATTTT
TRBV20-1	TRBJ2-1	NA	NA	CSARVVDEQFF	TGCAGTGCTAGAGTAGTAGATGAGCAGTTCTTC
TRBV5-1	TRBJ1-3	NA	NA	CASSLQGTSGNTIYF	TGCGCCAGCAGCTTACAGGGTACGTCTGGAAACACCATATATTTT
TRBV6-4	TRBJ1-5	TRBD1	few	CARRYGQGKQPQHF	TGTGCCAGAAGATACGGACAGGGGAAGCAGCCCCAGCATTTT
TRBV28	TRBJ2-7	TRBD2	NA	CATRGRGGAYEQYF	TGTGCCACCAGAGGACGGGGGGGTGCCTACGAGCAGTACTTC
TRBV5-6	TRBJ2-7	NA	NA	CASSLVPLSSYEQYF	TGTGCCAGCAGCTTAGTCCCTTTGAGCTCCTACGAGCAGTACTTC
TRBV9	TRBJ2-5	NA	once	CASSVAGAEQETQYF	TGTGCCAGCAGCGTAGCTGGGGCGGAACAAGAGACCCAGTACTTC
TRBV28	TRBJ1-1	NA	NA	CASTLGSDYTEAFF	TGTGCCAGCACCCTAGGATCGGACTACACTGAAGCTTTCTTT
TRBV10-3	TRBJ2-1	NA	NA	CAISESEGTYNEQFF	TGTGCCATCAGTGAGTCGGAGGGGACCTACAATGAGCAGTTCTTC
TRBV5-5	TRBJ1-2	NA	NA	CASSFRTVIYGYTF	TGTGCCAGCAGCTTCAGGACAGTTATCTATGGCTACACCTTC
TRBV27	TRBJ1-5	NA	few	CASSARRGSNQPQHF	TGTGCCAGCAGTGCCCGAAGGGGTAGCAATCAGCCCCAGCATTTT
TRBV28	TRBJ2-7	TRBD2	NA	CASSLGGLGPYEQYF	TGTGCCAGCAGTTTAGGGGGACTAGGGCCCTACGAGCAGTACTTC
TRBV2	TRBJ1-5	NA	NA	CASSEARFTGYQPQHF	TGTGCCAGCAGTGAAGCGCGGTTTACAGGCTATCAGCCCCAGCATTTT
TRBV5-1	TRBJ2-1	TRBD2	NA	CASTAGGLYNEQFF	TGCGCCAGCACGGCGGGGGGGCTCTACAATGAGCAGTTCTTC
TRBV4-1	TRBJ2-5	NA	once	CASSQSAVQETQYF	TGCGCCAGCAGCCAAAGTGCAGTTCAAGAGACCCAGTACTTC
TRBV14	TRBJ2-5	TRBD2	NA	CASSPGLATRTETQYF	TGTGCCAGCAGCCCGGGACTAGCAACCCGTACAGAGACCCAGTACTTC
TRBV4-1	TRBJ1-1	NA	NA	CASSQGGDTGYTEAFF	TGCGCCAGCAGCCAAGGAGGGGATACAGGGTACACTGAAGCTTTCTTT
TRBV6-5	TRBJ2-2	NA	few	CASSYTTAGGGELFF	TGTGCCAGCAGTTACACGACAGCCGGGGGCGGGGAGCTGTTTTTT
TRBV28	TRBJ1-1	NA	NA	CASSLEVEAFF	TGTGCCAGCAGTTTAGAGGTTGAAGCTTTCTTT